This record concerns one TCR beta chain sequence. Antigen specificity is unknown. Specified time point: 2014-2015 season, pre-vaccination. This specimen comes from a study of follicular helper T cells after annual influenza vaccination. With 1 base removed from V and 1 base from J, the gap between germline ends came to 4 bases. The V gene's germline CDR1 is LNHNV and CDR2 YYDKDF (reference sequence). The CDR3 totals 13 residues. Some clones are missing from TCRdb's copy, which holds only in-frame ones; the method was immunoSEQ multiplex PCR. The sample has some 8,300 clones; 82% are singletons. Study observations and caveats: Successive annual vaccinations recalled a recurrent oligoclonal ICOS+CD38+ cTfh response with influenza-specific clonotypes.

Sequences were derived from CXCR5+ CD38- circulating T follicular helper cells from blood, sampled on the day of influenza vaccination. Subset here: circulating Tfh, non-naive CD4+CXCR5+PD-1+ (ICOS+CD38+ or ICOS-CD38-). The J gene is TRBJ2-5, the V gene TRBV15; D is unclear. The clonotype was recovered from an adult who received the influenza vaccine. CDR3 bases: TGTGCCACCAGCAGAGGAGCCCAAGAGACCCAGTACTTC. This sequence encodes CATSRGAQETQYF.